The present T cell receptor (beta chain) was sequenced within a study of blood T cell repertoires in COVID-19. Study as a whole: Sources were T cells, B-cell-depleted T cells, or PBMCs; the material itself was cDNA or gDNA.

Germline CDR1 MGHDK, CDR2 SYGVNS. V was cut by 6 bases and J by 2 bases, with 4 bases left in between. CDR3 length: 11 residues. As handled by the study authors: Amplification with reference gene primers provided the estimates of nucleated cell counts. This table comes from immunoSEQ multiplex PCR, and its TCRdb copy is limited to in-frame clones, with some not included. The V and J calls and clone size are taken from that table; D and trimming were inferred from the DNA. The data show fewer than 250,000 clones, 90% seen once. Exposed participants came across a COVID-19 case within 2 weeks before study entry.

The chain carries TRBV25-1 and TRBJ2-5; D unclear. Material for sequencing was PBMCs or T cells enriched from blood (not recorded which). The sequence derives from a man under 40 who had been exposed to COVID-19. The CDR3 loop reads CASRSQETQYF. As DNA, the CDR3 is TGTGCCAGCAGATCTCAAGAGACCCAGTACTTC.